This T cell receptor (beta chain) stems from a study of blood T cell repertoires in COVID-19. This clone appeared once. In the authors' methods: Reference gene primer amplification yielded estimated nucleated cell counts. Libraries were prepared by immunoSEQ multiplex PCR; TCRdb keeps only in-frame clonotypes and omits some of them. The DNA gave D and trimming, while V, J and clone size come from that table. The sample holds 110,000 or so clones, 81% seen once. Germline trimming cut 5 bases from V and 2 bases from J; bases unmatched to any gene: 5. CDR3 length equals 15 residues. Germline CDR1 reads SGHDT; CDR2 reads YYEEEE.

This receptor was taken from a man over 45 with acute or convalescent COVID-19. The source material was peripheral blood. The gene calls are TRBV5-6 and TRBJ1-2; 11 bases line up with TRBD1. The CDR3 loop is CASSFGQGANYGYTF. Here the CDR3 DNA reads TGTGCCAGCAGTTTTGGACAGGGGGCCAACTATGGCTACACCTTC.